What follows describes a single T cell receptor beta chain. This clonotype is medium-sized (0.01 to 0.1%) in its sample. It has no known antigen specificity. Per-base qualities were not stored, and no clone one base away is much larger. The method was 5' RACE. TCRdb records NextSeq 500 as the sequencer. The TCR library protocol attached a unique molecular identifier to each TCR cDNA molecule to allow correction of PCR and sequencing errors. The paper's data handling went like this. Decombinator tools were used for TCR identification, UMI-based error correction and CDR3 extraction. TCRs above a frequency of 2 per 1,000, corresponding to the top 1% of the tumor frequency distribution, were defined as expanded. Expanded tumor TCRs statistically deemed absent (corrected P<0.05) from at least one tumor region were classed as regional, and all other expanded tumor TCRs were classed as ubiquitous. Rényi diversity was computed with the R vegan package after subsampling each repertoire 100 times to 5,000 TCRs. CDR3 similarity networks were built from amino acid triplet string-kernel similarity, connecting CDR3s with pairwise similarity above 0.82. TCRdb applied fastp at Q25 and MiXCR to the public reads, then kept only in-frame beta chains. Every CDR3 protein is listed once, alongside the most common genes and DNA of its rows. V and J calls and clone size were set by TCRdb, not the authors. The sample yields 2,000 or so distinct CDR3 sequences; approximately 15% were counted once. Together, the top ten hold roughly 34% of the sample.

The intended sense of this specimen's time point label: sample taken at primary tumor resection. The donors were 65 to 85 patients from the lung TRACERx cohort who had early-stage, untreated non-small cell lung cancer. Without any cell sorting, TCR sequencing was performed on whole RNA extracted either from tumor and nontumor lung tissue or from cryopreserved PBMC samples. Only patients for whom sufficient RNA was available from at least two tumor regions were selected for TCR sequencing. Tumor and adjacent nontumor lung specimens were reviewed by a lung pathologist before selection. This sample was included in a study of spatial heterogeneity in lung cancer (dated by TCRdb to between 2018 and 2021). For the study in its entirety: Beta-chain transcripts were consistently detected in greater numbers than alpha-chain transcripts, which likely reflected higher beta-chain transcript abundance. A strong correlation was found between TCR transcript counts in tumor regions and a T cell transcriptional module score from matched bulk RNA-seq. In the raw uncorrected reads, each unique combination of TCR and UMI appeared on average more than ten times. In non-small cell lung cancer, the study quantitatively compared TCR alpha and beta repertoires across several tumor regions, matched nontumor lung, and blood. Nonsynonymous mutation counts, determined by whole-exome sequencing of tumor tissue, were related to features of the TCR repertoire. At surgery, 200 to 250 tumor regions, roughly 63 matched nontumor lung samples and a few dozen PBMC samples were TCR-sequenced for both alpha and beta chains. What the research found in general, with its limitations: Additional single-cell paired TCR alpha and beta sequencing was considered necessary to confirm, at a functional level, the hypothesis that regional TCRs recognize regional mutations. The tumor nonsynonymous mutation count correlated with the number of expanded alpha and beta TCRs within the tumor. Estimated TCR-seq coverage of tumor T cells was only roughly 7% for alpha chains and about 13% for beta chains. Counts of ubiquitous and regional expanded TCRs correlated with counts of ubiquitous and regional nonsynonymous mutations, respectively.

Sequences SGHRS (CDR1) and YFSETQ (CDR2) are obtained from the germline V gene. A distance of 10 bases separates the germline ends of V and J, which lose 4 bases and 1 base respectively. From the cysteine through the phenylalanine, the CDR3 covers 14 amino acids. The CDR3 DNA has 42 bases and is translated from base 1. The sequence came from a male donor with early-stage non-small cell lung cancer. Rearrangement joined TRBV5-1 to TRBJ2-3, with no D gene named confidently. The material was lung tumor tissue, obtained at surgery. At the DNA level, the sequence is TGCGCCAGCAGCATTAACCAGGGCACAGATACGCAGTATTTT. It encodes CASSINQGTDTQYF.